Below are 14 T cell receptor beta chains sequenced from a single sample in a study of siplizumab effects on memory and regulatory T cells. Profiled with immunoSEQ multiplex PCR; TCRdb holds only in-frame clones, not every one. The sample shows tens of thousands of clones, under 98% of them seen only once. The specimen was naive CD4+ T cells sorted from blood. All receptors derive from a human donor in good health.

The chain has TRBV29-1 and TRBJ1-4; perhaps TRBD1 as D (5 bases). Germline CDR1 is SQVTM and CDR2 is ANQGSEA. The CDR3 is 14 residues long. V lost 7 bases and J 3 bases, leaving 15 bases between the germline ends. Here the CDR3 reads CSANGGEANEKLFF. CDR3 nucleotides: TGCAGCGCCAACGGGGGGGAAGCTAATGAAAAACTGTTTTTT.

The CDR3 region is CATSTGLAGLYHTQYF. The CDR3 nucleotides are TGTGCCACCAGCACCGGACTAGCGGGACTCTACCACACGCAGTATTTT. This chain joins TRBV15 and TRBJ2-3; TRBD2 matches 12 bases. CDR1 is LNHNV and CDR2 is YYDKDF in the germline V gene (reference sequence). V gave up 4 bases and J gave up 9 bases; unmatched junction bases: 11. The CDR3 has 16 residues.

This chain joins TRBV10-2 and TRBJ1-3; unclear D gene. Per germline, CDR1 WSHSY and CDR2 SAAADI. Trimming pared 0 bases from V and 0 bases from J, leaving 6 bases between. The CDR3 is made up of 15 amino acids. CDR3 residues: CASSESGGSGNTIYF. CDR3 DNA: TGCGCCAGCAGTGAGTCCGGCGGCTCTGGAAACACCATATATTTT.

The CDR3 region is CASSRPLAGEIEQFF. DNA of the CDR3: TGTGCCAGCAGCCGCCCACTAGCGGGAGAGATTGAGCAGTTCTTC. The chain has TRBV5-4 and TRBJ2-1; 11 bases are a match to TRBD2. The CDR3 is 15 amino acids. The germline V gene encodes CDR1 SGHNT and CDR2 YYREEE (reference sequence). After removal of 4 bases from V and 9 bases from J, the junction contained 9 bases not matched to a gene.

This chain joins TRBV5-1 and TRBJ1-1, with D hard to call. The CDR3 length is 13 residues. V dropped 3 bases and J dropped 5 bases, with 11 bases sitting between them. Germline assignment: CDR1 SGHRS and CDR2 YFSETQ. The CDR3 is CASSSLERTEAFF. DNA for the CDR3: TGCGCCAGCAGCTCCCTCGAACGGACTGAAGCTTTCTTT.

The rearrangement uses TRBV19 and TRBJ2-7; no reliable D call. Germline assignment: CDR1 LNHDA and CDR2 SQIVND (reference sequence). Trimming removed 5 bases at V and 2 bases at J, with 10 bases between. This CDR3 has 13 amino acids. The CDR3: CASSFGPAYEQYF. Here the CDR3 DNA reads TGTGCCAGTAGTTTCGGACCCGCCTACGAGCAGTACTTC.

V gene TRBV9 combines with J gene TRBJ1-4; 7 positions match TRBD1. The CDR3 loop spans 18 amino acids. Germline-derived CDR1 and CDR2 are SGDLS and YYNGEE. Germline trimming cut 3 bases from V and 0 bases from J; bases unmatched to any gene: 11. CDR3 in amino acids: CASSAFRGQITTNEKLFF. The DNA for the CDR3 is TGTGCCAGCAGCGCTTTCAGGGGACAGATAACAACTAATGAAAAACTGTTTTTT.

The genes are TRBV27 and TRBJ1-5, with a possible D match to TRBD1 (6 bases). Germline V gene sequence: CDR1 MNHEY, CDR2 SMNVEV (reference sequence). The length of the CDR3 is 16 residues. Trimming took off 4 bases at V and 5 bases at J, with 18 bases between the two ends. The CDR3, as DNA: TGTGCCAGCAGTTCGGGGACACCTAACTTGTATCAGCCCCAGCATTTT. Translated: CASSSGTPNLYQPQHF.

V and J are TRBV5-1 and TRBJ2-1; a possible D gene is TRBD1 (6 bases). V was clipped by 4 bases and J by 2 bases, with 16 bases between them. Per germline, CDR1 SGHRS and CDR2 YFSETQ. This CDR3 spans 16 amino acids. As DNA, the CDR3 is TGCGCCAGCAGCCCGGGAACAGGGATCGCCTACAATGAGCAGTTCTTC. Amino acids: CASSPGTGIAYNEQFF.

This clone was detected a few times. This sequence joins TRBV19 and TRBJ1-5; D might be TRBD1 (5 bases). CDR3 length: 15 amino acids. V gave up 5 bases and J gave up 4 bases, with 15 bases separating them. Per the germline V gene, CDR1 is LNHDA and CDR2 is SQIVND (reference sequence). The CDR3 protein is CASSVPGTANQPQHF. CDR3 DNA: TGTGCCAGTAGTGTACCCGGGACGGCTAATCAGCCCCAGCATTTT.

This clone was recorded once. V usage is TRBV6-5 and J usage is TRBJ2-7, with 7 positions matching TRBD2. Germline CDR1 MNHEY, CDR2 SVGAGI. V lost 4 bases, J lost 9 bases, and 12 bases stayed unmatched. The length of the CDR3 is 14 residues. This CDR3 reads CASSFLAGPKGQYF. The CDR3, as DNA: TGTGCCAGCAGTTTTTTAGCGGGCCCTAAGGGGCAGTACTTC.

The V and J genes are TRBV29-1 and TRBJ1-4, with D uncertain. The ends were cut back, 7 bases at V and 6 bases at J, with 15 bases in the middle. CDR1 is SQVTM and CDR2 is ANQGSEA in the germline V gene. CDR3 size: 13 residues. The CDR3 here is CSAGGGRDEKLFF. The CDR3 DNA follows: TGCAGCGCAGGAGGTGGAAGGGATGAAAAACTGTTTTTT.

This rearrangement joins TRBV12-2 to TRBJ2-7; the D call of TRBD2 is as the table states it, not checked on the DNA. TRBV12-2 represents a pseudogene. The CDR3 contains 9 residues. CDR3 region: CASRRTFDF. In nucleotides, the CDR3 is TGTGCAAGTCGCCGTACTTTTGACTTC.

CDR3 residues: CASSPYPGHPGYTF. The CDR3 region has the DNA TGTGCCAGCAGCCCCTATCCGGGACACCCAGGCTACACCTTC. The V and J genes are TRBV5-8 and TRBJ1-2; maybe TRBD1 (6 bases). V was cut by 4 bases and J by 8 bases, with 18 bases left in between. CDR1 is SGHTS and CDR2 is YDEGEE in the germline V gene. CDR3 length: 14 amino acids.